The 20 T cell receptor beta chains below all came from one sample that was sequenced in a study of neurological immune-mediated disorders. A single record per CDR3 protein comes from TCRdb applying MiXCR to the 5' RACE reads. Here the sample spans about 58,000 distinct CDR3 sequences, roughly 3.5% being singletons. Sequencing used PBMCs. The receptor source for this set is a woman aged 55 to 70 with multiple sclerosis.

This clonotype was detected many times. The chain recombines TRBV28 with TRBJ1-5; D gene ambiguous. The germline V gene has CDR1 MDHEN and CDR2 SYDVKM. V lost 8 bases to trimming and J lost 6 bases, with 11 bases between them. This CDR3 contains 12 residues. The CDR3: CASCKTFQPQHF. DNA of the CDR3: TGTGCCAGCTGCAAGACATTTCAGCCCCAGCATTTT. Full variable domain (outside the CDR3, taken from reference TRBV28 and TRBJ1-5): DVKVTQSSRYLVKRTGEKVFLECVQDMDHENMFWYRQDPGLGLRLIYFSYDVKMKEKGDIPEGYSVSREKKERFSLILESASTNQTSMYLCASCKTFQPQHFGDGTRLSIL.

Many counts were recorded for this clonotype. V usage is TRBV3-1 and J usage is TRBJ1-2; D might be TRBD1 (5 bases). Germline V gene data show CDR1 as LGHDT and CDR2 as YNNKEL (reference sequence). Trimming took 0 bases from V and 9 from J, leaving 8 bases between them. The CDR3 runs 12 residues. CDR3 loop: CASSQERGRYTF. CDR3 in DNA: TGTGCCAGCAGCCAAGAGCGGGGCCGCTACACCTTC.

In this sample, this clonotype turned up many times. This chain links TRBV20-1 with TRBJ2-3; possibly TRBD1 or TRBD2 for D (6 bases each). The ends were cut back, 6 bases at V and 3 bases at J, with 25 bases in the middle. The V gene's germline CDR1 is DFQATT and CDR2 SNEGSKA (reference sequence). CDR3 length equals 17 residues. CDR3: CSAYGRWGASRTDTQYF. DNA for the CDR3: TGCAGTGCGTACGGCCGATGGGGGGCCTCTAGGACAGATACGCAGTATTTT.

This clonotype was seen at least ten times. CDR3 protein: CASSSVTPYEQYF. CDR3 DNA: TGTGCCAGCAGCTCCGTTACCCCCTACGAGCAGTACTTC. The genes are TRBV5-6 and TRBJ2-7; D remains ambiguous. Germline loops: CDR1 SGHDT, CDR2 YYEEEE. Trimming took off 3 bases at V and 2 bases at J, with 9 bases between the two ends. This CDR3 is built from 13 residues.

Many counts were recorded for this clonotype. The rearrangement joins TRBV4-1 to TRBJ2-7; 13 positions match TRBD2. The junction had 1 base not matched to a gene; V was cut back by 4 bases and J by 1 base. The length of the CDR3 is 15 residues. Germline CDR1 is MGHRA and CDR2 is YSYEKL. The CDR3 is CASSPGLAGSYEQYF. In DNA, the CDR3 is TGCGCCAGCAGCCCGGGACTAGCGGGATCCTACGAGCAGTACTTC.

This clonotype was counted at least ten times. This chain uses TRBV18 with TRBJ2-7; 9 bases map to TRBD1. The CDR3 covers 14 residues. The V and J ends lost 6 bases and 0 bases, in that order; junction bases with no gene match: 3. Germline V gene sequence: CDR1 KGHSH, CDR2 LQKENI. CDR3 residues: CASSTGGLSYEQYF. Here the CDR3 DNA reads TGTGCCAGCTCGACAGGGGGACTCTCCTACGAGCAGTACTTC.

This clonotype was seen many times. The chain uses TRBV20-1 and TRBJ2-1, with D possibly called TRBD1 or TRBD2 (5 bases each). Germline CDR1 and CDR2: DFQATT and SNEGSKA (reference sequence). V lost 0 bases, J lost 7 bases, and 19 bases lay in between. This CDR3 is 16 amino acids long. The CDR3 region has the DNA TGCAGTGCTAGAGATATCGGGGCGGTTTCAATGAATGAGCAGTTCTTC. It encodes CSARDIGAVSMNEQFF.

The V and J genes are TRBV18 and TRBJ2-5, with TRBD2 matching 9 bases. Germline loops: CDR1 KGHSH, CDR2 LQKENI. The CDR3 loop spans 18 amino acids. V shed 4 bases and J 4 bases; nucleotides not matched to a gene: 16. The CDR3 here is CASSQSGTSYFPGETQYF. The DNA of the CDR3 is TGTGCCAGCTCACAATCCGGGACTAGCTATTTCCCTGGAGAGACCCAGTACTTC.

This clonotype was seen repeatedly, ten times or more. Here the CDR3 DNA reads TGTGCCAGCAGGTGGGGGGCTGGCACCGGGGAGCTGTTTTTT. Its translation is CASRWGAGTGELFF. The rearrangement joins TRBV6-5 to TRBJ2-2, with D perhaps TRBD1 or TRBD2 (6 bases each). Trimming pared 6 bases from V and 4 bases from J, leaving 12 bases between. Germline lookup yields CDR1 MNHEY and CDR2 SVGAGI. The CDR3 covers 14 residues.

In this sample, this clonotype turned up many times. This sequence joins TRBV29-1 and TRBJ2-5; 7 bases agree with TRBD2. The CDR3 is 13 amino acids. From germline, CDR1 is SQVTM and CDR2 ANQGSEA. Trimming at V came to 6 bases and at J to 5 bases, leaving 9 bases not matched to a gene. The CDR3 DNA reads as TGCAGCGTGGAGCGGGGCTCTGGTGAGACCCAGTACTTC. It is translated as CSVERGSGETQYF.

This clonotype was counted at least ten times. The J gene is TRBJ2-7, the V gene TRBV28; 7 nucleotides agree with TRBD2. The CDR3 contains 14 residues. From germline, CDR1 is MDHEN and CDR2 SYDVKM. The trim removed 7 bases at V and 1 base at J, leaving 7 bases unmatched. CDR3 sequence (DNA): TGTGCCAGCACCCCAATCGGGAGGTCCTACGAGCAGTACTTC. Amino acids: CASTPIGRSYEQYF.

This clonotype showed up many times. The chain recombines TRBV11-2 with TRBJ2-5; TRBD1 matches 12 bases. The CDR3 consists of 16 residues. Germline loops: CDR1 SGHAT, CDR2 FQNNGV. J gave up 5 bases and V 5 bases, and 9 bases lay outside the gene matches. CDR3 amino acids: CASSKLRDRGHETQYF. Written as DNA, the CDR3 is TGTGCCAGCAGCAAACTCCGGGACAGGGGGCATGAGACCCAGTACTTC. The full variable domain, rest sourced from reference TRBV11-2 and TRBJ2-5, is EAGVAQSPRYKIIEKRQSVAFWCNPISGHATLYWYQQILGQGPKLLIQFQNNGVVDDSQLPKDRFSAERLKGVDSTLKIQPAKLEDSAVYLCASSKLRDRGHETQYFGPGTRLLVL.

This clonotype was observed many times. This rearrangement joins TRBV20-1 to TRBJ1-1; D may be TRBD1 (5 bases). The CDR3 length is 15 residues. Germline lookup yields CDR1 DFQATT and CDR2 SNEGSKA (reference sequence). V lost 3 bases and J lost 5, with 19 bases in between. In DNA form, the CDR3 reads TGCAGTGCTAGGACCCCGGGTCCTGGGGGGACTGAAGCTTTCTTT. Its protein product is CSARTPGPGGTEAFF.

This clonotype was detected many times. V gene TRBV7-3 combines with J gene TRBJ2-3, with D uncertain. Per germline, CDR1 SGHTA and CDR2 FQGTGA. The CDR3 runs to 15 residues. The ends were cut back, 1 base at V and 0 bases at J, with 8 bases in the middle. CDR3 sequence reads: CASSLRVASTDTQYF. Written as DNA, the CDR3 is TGTGCCAGCAGCTTAAGAGTGGCTAGCACAGATACGCAGTATTTT.

This clonotype appeared many times. This chain joins TRBV6-2 or TRBV6-3 and TRBJ2-3; 9 nucleotides match TRBD1. Germline values: CDR1 MNHEY, CDR2 SVGEGT. The CDR3 is made up of 14 amino acids. V shed 5 bases, J shed 9 bases, and the junction held 9 bases outside the gene matches. CDR3 in amino acids: CASSPTGGLGTQYF. CDR3 bases: TGTGCCAGCAGTCCGACAGGGGGACTCGGGACGCAGTATTTT.

This clonotype has at least ten counts. V usage is TRBV29-1 and J usage is TRBJ1-2; D unresolved. Trimming cost V 6 bases and J 4 bases, with 9 bases left between them. The V gene's germline CDR1 is SQVTM and CDR2 ANQGSEA. CDR3 length: 11 amino acids. The CDR3 DNA reads TGCAGCGTGAAGGACGGCTATGGCTACACCTTC. Its protein product is CSVKDGYGYTF.

This clonotype was observed at least ten times. CDR3 residues: CASSQPGLATEAFF. CDR3 nucleotides: TGCGCCAGCAGCCAACCGGGACTCGCCACTGAAGCTTTCTTT. The chain recombines TRBV5-1 with TRBJ1-1, with D possibly TRBD1 on 5 matching bases. The length of the CDR3 is 14 residues. Germline CDR1 and CDR2: SGHRS and YFSETQ. V gave up 4 bases and J gave up 4 bases, with 14 bases separating them.

A remark on this clonotype: This may stem from a read error, because a much larger clone lies one nucleotide away. No conserved phenylalanine or tryptophan is present at the end of the CDR3, so a read error is the likely explanation. The V call is TRBV7-2, the J call TRBJ1-5; D uncertain. Trimming shortened V by 0 bases and J by 3 bases, and 3 bases separated the two germline ends. Germline CDR1 is SGHTA and CDR2 is FQGNSA. The CDR3 covers 13 residues. CDR3 coding DNA: TGTGCCAGCAGCTTAGCCCTCAATCAGCCCCAGCATTGT. It codes for CASSLALNQPQHC.

This clonotype came up many times. The chain employs TRBV24-1 and TRBJ1-5; D may be TRBD1 (5 bases). V lost 3 bases and J 8 bases, leaving 19 bases between the germline ends. CDR3 length equals 16 residues. Germline assignment: CDR1 KGHDR and CDR2 SFDVKD. The chain's CDR3 is CATSDHTSGSREPQHF. CDR3 DNA sequence: TGTGCCACCAGTGATCATACGTCAGGGTCCAGGGAGCCCCAGCATTTT.

This clonotype was counted at least ten times. This chain connects TRBV29-1 to TRBJ1-1; D call uncertain. V lost 0 bases and J 5 bases, leaving 16 bases between the germline ends. CDR3 length: 15 amino acids. CDR1 is SQVTM, CDR2 ANQGSEA, per germline. The CDR3 DNA is TGCAGCGTTGAAGATAGGACGGCCAGGTTGACTGAAGCTTTCTTT. Protein: CSVEDRTARLTEAFF.